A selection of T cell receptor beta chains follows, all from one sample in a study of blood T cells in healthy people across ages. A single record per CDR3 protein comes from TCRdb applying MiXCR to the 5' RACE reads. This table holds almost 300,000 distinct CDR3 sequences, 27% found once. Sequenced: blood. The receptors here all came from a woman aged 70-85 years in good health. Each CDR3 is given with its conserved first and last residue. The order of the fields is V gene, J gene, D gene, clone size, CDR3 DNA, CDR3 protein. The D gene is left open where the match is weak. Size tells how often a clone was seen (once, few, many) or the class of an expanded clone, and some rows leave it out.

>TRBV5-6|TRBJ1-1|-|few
TGTGCCAGCAGCTCGAGCGGCAGGGCCACTGAAGCTTTCTTT
CASSSSGRATEAFF
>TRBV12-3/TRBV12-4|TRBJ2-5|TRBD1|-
TGTGCCAGCACCCAGGGGGAAGGGGTGGTGGCCCAGTACTTC
CASTQGEGVVAQYF
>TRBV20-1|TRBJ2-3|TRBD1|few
TGCAGTGCCCCTGACAGGGGATCGGGGGAGTACACAGATACGCAGTATTTT
CSAPDRGSGEYTDTQYF
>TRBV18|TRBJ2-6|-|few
TGTGCCAGCTCTTACGGGGCGTACTCTGGGGCCAACGTCCTGACTTTC
CASSYGAYSGANVLTF
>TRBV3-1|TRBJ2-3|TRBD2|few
TGTGCCAGCAGCAAAGCGGGAGCTGCGCAGTATTTT
CASSKAGAAQYF
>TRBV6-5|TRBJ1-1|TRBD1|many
TGTGCCAGCAGTCCGGGACAGGGTTGGACTGAAGCTTTCTTT
CASSPGQGWTEAFF
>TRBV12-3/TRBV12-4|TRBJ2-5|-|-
TGTGCCAGCAGCCAAAACGGCGCTTCAACGTTCTTC
CASSQNGASTFF
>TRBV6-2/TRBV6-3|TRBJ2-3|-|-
TGTGCCAGCGGGTGGGGCACAGATGCGCAGTATTTT
CASGWGTDAQYF
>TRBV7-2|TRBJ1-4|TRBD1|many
TGTGCCAGCAGCTCGGTGCAGGGGGCGCTTGAAAAACTGTTTTTT
CASSSVQGALEKLFF
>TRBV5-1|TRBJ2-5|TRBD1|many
TGCGCCAGCAGCTTCGGGACAGGGAAAGAGACCCAGTACTTC
CASSFGTGKETQYF
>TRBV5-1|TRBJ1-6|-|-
TGCGCCAGCAGCTTGGGGCAGTTGGGGAATTCACCCCTCCACTTT
CASSLGQLGNSPLHF
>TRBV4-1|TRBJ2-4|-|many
TGCGCCAGCAGACAAGCGGGGCAACAGGGCTATGGAAACATTCAGTACTTC
CASRQAGQQGYGNIQYF
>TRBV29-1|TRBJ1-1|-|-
TGCAGCGTTTCGCAACGTTTGAACACTGAAGCTTTCTTT
CSVSQRLNTEAFF
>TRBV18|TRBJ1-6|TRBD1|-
TGTGCCAGCTCACCGACAGGGAGTGGGGCATCACCCCTCCACTTT
CASSPTGSGASPLHF
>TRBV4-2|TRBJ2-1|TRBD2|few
TGTGCCAGCAGCCGAAATGAAGCGGGAGGGCTGCAGAATGAGCAGTTCTTC
CASSRNEAGGLQNEQFF
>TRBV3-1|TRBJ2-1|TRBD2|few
TGTGCCAGCAGCCAGGGGAGGGGACTAGCGGCCGAGCAGTTCTTC
CASSQGRGLAAEQFF
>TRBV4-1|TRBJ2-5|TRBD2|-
TGCGCCAGCAGCCAAGAGGGTAGCGGGAGCGGGACCCAGTACTTC
CASSQEGSGSGTQYF
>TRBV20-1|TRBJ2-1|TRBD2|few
TGCAGTGCTACTTCAGGGGCGGGAGGGTACTACAATGAGCAGTTCTTC
CSATSGAGGYYNEQFF